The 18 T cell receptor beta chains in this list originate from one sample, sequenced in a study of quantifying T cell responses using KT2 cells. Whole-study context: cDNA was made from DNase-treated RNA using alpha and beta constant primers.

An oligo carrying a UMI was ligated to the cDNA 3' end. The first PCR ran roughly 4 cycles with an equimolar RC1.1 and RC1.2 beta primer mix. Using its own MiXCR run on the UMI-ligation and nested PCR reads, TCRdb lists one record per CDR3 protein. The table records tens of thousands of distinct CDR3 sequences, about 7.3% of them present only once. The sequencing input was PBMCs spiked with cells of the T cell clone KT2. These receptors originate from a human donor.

The CDR3 loop reads CSARSRGDGLQAEAFF. CDR3 sequence (DNA): TGCAGTGCTAGAAGCCGTGGGGATGGTCTTCAGGCTGAAGCTTTCTTT. The chain recombines TRBV20-1 with TRBJ1-1, with D hard to call. The CDR3 runs to 16 residues. Trimming left V 2 bases short and J 6 bases short, with 22 bases between. Germline assignment: CDR1 DFQATT and CDR2 SNEGSKA (reference sequence).

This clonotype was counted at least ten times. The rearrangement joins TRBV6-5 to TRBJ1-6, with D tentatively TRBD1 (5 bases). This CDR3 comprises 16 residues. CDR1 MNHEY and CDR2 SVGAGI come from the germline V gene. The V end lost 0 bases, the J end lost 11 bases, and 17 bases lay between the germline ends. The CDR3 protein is CASSYSVRAEATPLHF. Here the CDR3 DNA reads TGTGCCAGCAGTTACTCGGTCAGGGCCGAGGCGACACCCCTCCACTTT.

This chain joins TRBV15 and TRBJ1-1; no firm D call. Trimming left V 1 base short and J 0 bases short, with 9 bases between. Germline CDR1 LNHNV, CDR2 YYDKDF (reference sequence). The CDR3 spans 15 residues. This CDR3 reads CATSRAAGMNTEAFF. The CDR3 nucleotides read TGTGCCACCAGCAGAGCGGCGGGGATGAACACTGAAGCTTTCTTT.

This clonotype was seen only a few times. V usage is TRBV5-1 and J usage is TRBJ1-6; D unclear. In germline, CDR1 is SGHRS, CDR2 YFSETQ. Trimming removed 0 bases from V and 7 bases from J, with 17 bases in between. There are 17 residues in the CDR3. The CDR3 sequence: CASSLATGFRWNSPLHF. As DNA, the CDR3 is TGCGCCAGCAGCTTGGCCACGGGGTTCCGTTGGAATTCACCCCTCCACTTT.

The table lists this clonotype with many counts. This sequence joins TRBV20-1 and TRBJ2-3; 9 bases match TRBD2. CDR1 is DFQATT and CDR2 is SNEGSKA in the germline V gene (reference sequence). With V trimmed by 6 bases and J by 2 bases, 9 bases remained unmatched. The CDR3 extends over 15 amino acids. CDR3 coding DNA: TGCAGTGCCAGCGGGCTAGCGGGACTCACAGATACGCAGTATTTT. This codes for CSASGLAGLTDTQYF.

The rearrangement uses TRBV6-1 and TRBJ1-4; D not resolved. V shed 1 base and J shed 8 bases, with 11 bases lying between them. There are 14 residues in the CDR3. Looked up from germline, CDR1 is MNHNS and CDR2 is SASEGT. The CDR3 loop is CASSEGAGREKLFF. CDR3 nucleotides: TGTGCCAGCAGTGAAGGGGCAGGCAGGGAAAAACTGTTTTTT.

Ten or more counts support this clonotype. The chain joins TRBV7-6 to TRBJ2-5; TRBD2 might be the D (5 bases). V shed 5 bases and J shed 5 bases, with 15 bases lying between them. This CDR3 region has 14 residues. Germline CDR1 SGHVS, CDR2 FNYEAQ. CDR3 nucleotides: TGTGCCAGCAGCCTGCTGACTAACTCGGAGACCCAGTACTTC. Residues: CASSLLTNSETQYF.

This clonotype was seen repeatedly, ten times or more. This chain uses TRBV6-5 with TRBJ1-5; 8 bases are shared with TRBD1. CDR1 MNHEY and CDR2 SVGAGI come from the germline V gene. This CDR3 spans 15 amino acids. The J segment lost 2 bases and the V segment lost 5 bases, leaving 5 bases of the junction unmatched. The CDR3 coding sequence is TGTGCCAGCAGTCCAGGGGGCGCGGGCAATCAGCCCCAGCATTTT. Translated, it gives CASSPGGAGNQPQHF.

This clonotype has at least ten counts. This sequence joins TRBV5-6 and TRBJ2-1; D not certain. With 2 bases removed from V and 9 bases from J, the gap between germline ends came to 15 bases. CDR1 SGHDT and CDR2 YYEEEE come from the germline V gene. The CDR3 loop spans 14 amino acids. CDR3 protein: CASSFPVSAGEQFF. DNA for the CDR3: TGTGCCAGCAGCTTTCCGGTGAGTGCAGGTGAGCAGTTCTTC.

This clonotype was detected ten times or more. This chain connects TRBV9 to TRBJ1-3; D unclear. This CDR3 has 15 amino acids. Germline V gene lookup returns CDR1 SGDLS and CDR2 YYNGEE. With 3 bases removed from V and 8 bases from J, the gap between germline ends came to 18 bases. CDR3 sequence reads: CASSAGDSSGDTIYF. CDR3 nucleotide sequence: TGTGCCAGCAGCGCCGGTGATTCCTCTGGGGACACCATATATTTT.

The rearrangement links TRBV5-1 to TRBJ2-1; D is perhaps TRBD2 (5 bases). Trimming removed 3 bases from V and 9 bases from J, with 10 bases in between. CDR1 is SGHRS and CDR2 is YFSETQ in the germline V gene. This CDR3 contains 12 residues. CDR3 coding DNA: TGCGCCAGCAGCTGGACGAGGGCTGAGCAGTTCTTC. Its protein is CASSWTRAEQFF.

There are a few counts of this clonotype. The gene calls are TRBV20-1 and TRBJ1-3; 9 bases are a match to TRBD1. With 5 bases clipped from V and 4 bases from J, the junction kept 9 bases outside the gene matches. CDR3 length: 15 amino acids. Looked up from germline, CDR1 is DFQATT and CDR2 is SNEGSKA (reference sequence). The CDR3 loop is CSASPGTGIGNTIYF. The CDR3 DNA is TGCAGTGCTTCCCCCGGGACAGGGATCGGAAACACCATATATTTT.

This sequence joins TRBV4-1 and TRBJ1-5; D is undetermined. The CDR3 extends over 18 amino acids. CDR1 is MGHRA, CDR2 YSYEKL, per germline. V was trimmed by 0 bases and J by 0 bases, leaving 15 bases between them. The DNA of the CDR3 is TGCGCCAGCAGCCAAGAATCCCCCGGGTCGTATAGCAATCAGCCCCAGCATTTT. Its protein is CASSQESPGSYSNQPQHF.

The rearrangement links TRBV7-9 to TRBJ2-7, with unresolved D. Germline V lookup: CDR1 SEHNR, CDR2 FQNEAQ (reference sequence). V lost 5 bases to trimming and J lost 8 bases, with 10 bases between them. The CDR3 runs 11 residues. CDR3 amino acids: CASSPPPQQYF. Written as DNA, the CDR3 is TGTGCCAGCAGCCCTCCCCCCCAGCAGTACTTC.

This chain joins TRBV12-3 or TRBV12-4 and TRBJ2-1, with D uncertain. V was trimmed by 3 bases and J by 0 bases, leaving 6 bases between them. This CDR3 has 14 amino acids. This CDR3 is CASSLRYSYNEQFF. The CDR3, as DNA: TGTGCCAGCAGTTTGCGGTACTCCTACAATGAGCAGTTCTTC.

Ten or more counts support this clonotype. The DNA of the CDR3 is TGCGCCAGCAGCCTGGGACTAGCATCCTACGAGCAGTACTTC. Protein: CASSLGLASYEQYF. The chain uses TRBV5-1 and TRBJ2-7; 9 positions match TRBD2. Germline-derived CDR1 and CDR2 are SGHRS and YFSETQ. This CDR3 region has 14 residues. V dropped 4 bases and J dropped 1; count of bases not matched to a gene: 3.

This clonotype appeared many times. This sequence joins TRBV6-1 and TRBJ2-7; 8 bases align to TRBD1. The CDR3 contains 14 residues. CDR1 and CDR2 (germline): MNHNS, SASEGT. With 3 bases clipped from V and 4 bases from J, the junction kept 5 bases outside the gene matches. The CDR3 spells CASSDYRGSYEQYF. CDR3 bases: TGTGCCAGCAGTGATTACAGGGGGTCGTACGAGCAGTACTTC.

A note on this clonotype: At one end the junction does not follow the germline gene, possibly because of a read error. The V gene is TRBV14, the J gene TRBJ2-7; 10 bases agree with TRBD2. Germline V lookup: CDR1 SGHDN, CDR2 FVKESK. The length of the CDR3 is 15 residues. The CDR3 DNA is TGTGCCAGCAGCGTAGCTAGCGGGAGACTCTACGAGCAGCACTTC. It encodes CASSVASGRLYEQHF.